This T cell receptor beta chain was found in a study of blood T cell repertoires in COVID-19. Across the whole study: Samples taken during acute and convalescent COVID-19 were collected in the United States, Italy and Spain. PBMCs, B-cell-depleted T cells, or T cells were the source of the cDNA or gDNA that made up the material.

The authors' processing: Amplification from reference gene primers served as the basis for estimated nucleated cell counts. The table came from immunoSEQ multiplex PCR; TCRdb's copy has only in-frame clones and leaves some out. For V, J and clone size, that table is used; D and trimming come from the DNA. The table lists some 64,000 clones, 79% of them singletons. The CDR3 contains 13 residues. Germline-derived CDR1 and CDR2 are LGHDT and YNNKEL (reference sequence). V was trimmed by 5 bases and J by 1 base, leaving 8 bases between them. This receptor was obtained from an older woman with acute or convalescent COVID-19. The V and J genes are TRBV3-1 (or the pseudogene TRBV3-2) and TRBJ2-5, with D possibly being TRBD2 (6 bases). The sequencing input was peripheral blood. The chain's CDR3 is CASSGGLQETQYF. In DNA, the CDR3 is TGTGCCAGCAGCGGGGGACTCCAAGAGACCCAGTACTTC.